The 15 T cell receptor beta chains below all came from one sample that was sequenced in a study of blood T cells in healthy people across ages. A second PCR, run for roughly 7 to 12 cycles, used a sample-barcoded 5' primer plus a J-beta primer mix. TCRdb re-called the 5' RACE reads through MiXCR, storing one row per CDR3 protein. The sample includes hundreds of thousands of distinct CDR3 sequences, approximately 50% of them seen just once. Sequenced sample: blood. These receptors came from a man between 60 and 70 years old in good health.

The chain carries TRBV20-1 and TRBJ2-1, with a weak D call TRBD1 (6 bases). The tail of the sequence fits TRBJ2-7 better, so the J call may be wrong. Germline CDR1 is DFQATT and CDR2 is SNEGSKA (reference sequence). The CDR3 contains 14 residues. The CDR3 loop reads CSATNPRGADEQYF. CDR3 in DNA: TGCAGTGCCACGAACCCCAGGGGCGCCGACGAGCAGTACTTC.

This clonotype was observed a handful of times. This chain uses TRBV5-8 with TRBJ2-5; 11 bases agree with TRBD2. V lost 0 bases to trimming and J lost 1 base; unmatched junction nucleotides: 2. The CDR3 sequence is 16 residues long. Looked up from germline, CDR1 is SGHTS and CDR2 is YDEGEE. The DNA of the CDR3 is TGTGCCAGCAGCTTGGGGGGGACTAGCGGCCAAGAGACCCAGTACTTC. Translation gives CASSLGGTSGQETQYF.

This clonotype was seen more than once but under ten times. V usage is TRBV29-1 and J usage is TRBJ2-3; D perhaps matches TRBD2 (5 bases). Per the germline V gene, CDR1 is SQVTM and CDR2 is ANQGSEA. Trimming cost V 7 bases and J 6 bases, with 17 bases left between them. The CDR3 extends over 13 amino acids. CDR3 amino acids: CSATSQARDTQYF. The DNA of the CDR3 is TGCAGCGCCACTAGTCAGGCCCGCGATACGCAGTATTTT.

The chain links TRBV5-1 to TRBJ2-1, with 12 bases identical to TRBD2. The J call is in doubt because the DNA end fits TRBJ2-7 better. Germline CDR1 and CDR2: SGHRS and YFSETQ. The CDR3 has 16 residues. The CDR3 DNA follows: TGCGCCAGCAGCGGACTAGCGGGGTCCTCCTACAATGAGCAGTACTTC. Encoded protein: CASSGLAGSSYNEQYF.

The V call is TRBV5-5, the J call TRBJ1-1; D not certain. Trimming pared 7 bases from V and 1 base from J, leaving 14 bases between. CDR1 and CDR2 from the germline V gene are SGHKS and YYEKEE (reference sequence). This CDR3 has 14 residues. The CDR3 here is CASLLGRANTEAFF. In nucleotides, the CDR3 is TGTGCCAGCTTACTAGGACGGGCGAACACTGAAGCTTTCTTT.

The rearrangement links TRBV9 to TRBJ2-6, with D unclear. Germline V gives CDR1 SGDLS, CDR2 YYNGEE. V lost 0 bases to trimming and J lost 2 bases, with 6 bases between them. The CDR3 has 15 amino acids. CDR3 protein: CASSVGAAGANVLTF. In DNA form, the CDR3 reads TGTGCCAGCAGCGTAGGAGCAGCTGGGGCCAACGTCCTGACTTTC.

J is TRBJ2-4 and V is TRBV19; maybe TRBD1 (5 bases). Germline-derived CDR1 and CDR2 are LNHDA and SQIVND (reference sequence). The CDR3 contains 13 residues. The V and J ends lost 6 bases and 8 bases respectively, with 14 bases between them. This chain's CDR3 is CASRGRATYIQYF. The CDR3 DNA reads TGTGCCAGTAGGGGCAGGGCGACGTACATTCAGTACTTC.

With respect to this clonotype: A much larger clone lies one base from this, so it may be a read error. CDR3 sequence (DNA): TGTGCCAGCAGTTCTACAGAGGGGGCCAATAGCGAGACCCAGTACTTC. Its protein product is CASSSTEGANSETQYF. V usage is TRBV28 and J usage is TRBJ2-4, with 7 bases lining up with TRBD1. The J call may be wrong; the DNA end is better matched by TRBJ2-5. The CDR3 contains 16 residues. The germline V gene has CDR1 MDHEN and CDR2 SYDVKM.

Concerning this clonotype itself: One end of the junction is discordant with germline, which a read error may explain. The gene calls are TRBV5-1 and TRBJ1-1; D possibly corresponds to TRBD1 (5 bases). Germline loops: CDR1 SGHRS, CDR2 YFSETQ. The CDR3 spans 13 residues. The DNA of the CDR3 is TGCGCCAACAGCTCTCAGGGAGGGACTGAAGCTTTCTTT. This sequence encodes CANSSQGGTEAFF. Together with reference TRBV5-1 and TRBJ1-1, the CDR3 gives the full variable domain: KAGVTQTPRYLIKTRGQQVTLSCSPISGHRSVSWYQQTPGQGLQFLFEYFSETQRNKGNFPGRFSGRQFSNSRSEMNVSTLELGDSALYLCANSSQGGTEAFFGQGTRLTVV.

In DNA form, the CDR3 reads TGTGCCAGCAGTGATCCAGGACAGTTTGATGGCACAGATACGCAGTATTTT. Encoded protein: CASSDPGQFDGTDTQYF. V is TRBV2 and J is TRBJ2-3, with TRBD1 as a possible D gene (6 bases). The CDR3 runs 17 residues. Germline V gene sequence: CDR1 SNHLY, CDR2 FYNNEI. Trimming took 3 bases from V and 1 from J, leaving 17 bases between them.

This clonotype was found once. The chain couples TRBV20-1 to TRBJ2-3, with unresolved D. The length of the CDR3 is 10 residues. Germline V CDR1 and CDR2: DFQATT, SNEGSKA (reference sequence). V was pared by 6 bases and J by 7 bases, with 8 bases between. In nucleotides, the CDR3 is TGCAGTGCCGTTCGTAATACGCAGTATTTT. It codes for CSAVRNTQYF.

The V gene is TRBV5-1, the J gene TRBJ2-1; 7 nucleotides match TRBD2. The CDR3 consists of 16 residues. From germline, CDR1 is SGHRS and CDR2 YFSETQ. Trimming took 3 bases from V and 5 from J; bases not matched to a gene: 11. The CDR3, as DNA: TGCGCCAGCAGCTCGACAGCTAGCGGCCCTAACAATGAGCAGTTCTTC. It yields the protein CASSSTASGPNNEQFF.

The chain joins TRBV4-2 to TRBJ1-2; no firm D call. Trimming removed 4 bases from V and 5 bases from J, with 11 bases in between. The CDR3 runs to 13 residues. Looked up from germline, CDR1 is LGHNA and CDR2 is YNFKEQ. DNA for the CDR3: TGTGCCAGCAGCCCGGAACCGGGGTATGGCTACACCTTC. The encoded protein is CASSPEPGYGYTF.

This clonotype showed up many times. The V gene is TRBV19, the J gene TRBJ2-1, with 13 nucleotides matching TRBD2. Germline CDR1 and CDR2: LNHDA and SQIVND (reference sequence). Losses at the gene ends were 6 bases for V and 7 bases for J; bases not matched to a gene: 6. The CDR3 loop spans 15 amino acids. The CDR3 DNA sequence: TGTGCCAGTAGCCCGGGACTAGCGGGGTCGAATGAGCAGTTCTTC. Amino acid sequence: CASSPGLAGSNEQFF.

The rearrangement links TRBV2 to TRBJ2-5; the D gene could be TRBD1 or TRBD2 (5 bases each). The CDR3 is made up of 14 amino acids. Trimming shortened V by 4 bases and J by 13 bases, and 22 bases separated the two germline ends. Germline V gene sequence: CDR1 SNHLY, CDR2 FYNNEI. The CDR3 reads CASSGEGPVGFWYF. The CDR3 coding sequence is TGTGCCAGCAGTGGTGAGGGGCCCGTTGGGTTTTGGTACTTC.